One sample yielded the 24 T cell receptor beta chains listed below, sequenced in a study of blood T cell repertoires in COVID-19. Clones were read by immunoSEQ multiplex PCR, and TCRdb kept only the in-frame ones, dropping some. The data contain 250,000 to 350,000 clones, about nine tenths of them singletons. Source material: PBMCs or T cells enriched from blood (not recorded which). Source of these receptors: a woman younger than 35 who had recovered from COVID-19.

The chain carries TRBV7-3 and TRBJ2-7, with 8 positions matching TRBD2. Germline V gene data show CDR1 as SGHTA and CDR2 as FQGTGA. Unmatched junction bases numbered 11, after V lost 5 bases and J lost 2 bases. The CDR3 is 16 amino acids. CDR3 bases: TGTGCCAGCAGCCGAATGGTGGGACTAGTGACCTACGAGCAGTACTTC. Translation: CASSRMVGLVTYEQYF.

This clone showed up just a few times. V is TRBV5-1 and J is TRBJ2-5, with a tentative D call TRBD1 (6 bases). This CDR3 has 14 residues. V lost 6 bases and J 2 bases, leaving 14 bases between the germline ends. In germline, CDR1 is SGHRS, CDR2 YFSETQ. For the CDR3, the DNA is TGCGCCAGCACCCCGGGACAACCTCAAGAGACCCAGTACTTC. This translates into CASTPGQPQETQYF.

J is TRBJ2-1 and V is TRBV30; 7 bases fit TRBD2. With 3 bases clipped from V and 1 base from J, the junction kept 3 bases outside the gene matches. The CDR3 totals 14 residues. Germline-derived CDR1 and CDR2 are GTSNPN and SVGIG (reference sequence). The CDR3 here is CAWSGEGSYNEQFF. The DNA of the CDR3 is TGTGCCTGGAGCGGGGAGGGATCCTACAATGAGCAGTTCTTC. The variable domain in full, completed from reference TRBV30 and TRBJ2-1, reads SQTIHQWPATLVQPVGSPLSLECTVEGTSNPNLYWYRQAAGRGLQLLFYSVGIGQISSEVPQNLSASRPQDRQFILSSKKLLLSDSGFYLCAWSGEGSYNEQFFGPGTRLTVL.

This clone was recorded a few times. The rearrangement links TRBV4-2 to TRBJ2-7; D gene uncertain. This CDR3 is built from 13 residues. Looked up from germline, CDR1 is LGHNA and CDR2 is YNFKEQ. With 1 base removed from V and 0 bases from J, the gap between germline ends came to 4 bases. CDR3 DNA sequence: TGTGCCAGCAGCCAAGGGAGCTCCTACGAGCAGTACTTC. Translation gives CASSQGSSYEQYF.

The chain uses TRBV7-2 and TRBJ1-1, with a tentative D call TRBD1 (6 bases). Germline V CDR1 and CDR2: SGHTA, FQGNSA. V was cut by 6 bases and J by 3 bases, with 14 bases left in between. The CDR3 is 14 residues long. In DNA form, the CDR3 reads TGTGCCAGCAGACCAGGGGCGGTGGACACTGAAGCTTTCTTT. Protein: CASRPGAVDTEAFF.

In this sample, this clone turned up a few times. The V call is TRBV28, the J call TRBJ1-2; possibly TRBD1 for D (5 bases). Per the germline V gene, CDR1 is MDHEN and CDR2 is SYDVKM. The CDR3 consists of 14 residues. Trimming stripped 6 bases from V and 1 base from J, with 12 bases between. The CDR3 nucleotides read TGTGCCAGCAGAACCACAGGTGGTAACTATGGCTACACCTTC. Its protein is CASRTTGGNYGYTF.

The chain carries TRBV9 and TRBJ1-6; 8 positions match TRBD1. The J segment lost 5 bases and the V segment lost 1 base, leaving 5 bases of the junction unmatched. This CDR3 spans 16 amino acids. CDR1 is SGDLS and CDR2 is YYNGEE in the germline V gene. The CDR3: CASSVQGAGDNSPLHF. CDR3 nucleotides: TGTGCCAGCAGCGTACAGGGGGCAGGCGATAATTCACCCCTCCACTTT.

V gene TRBV28 combines with J gene TRBJ1-3; 11 positions match TRBD1. Looked up from germline, CDR1 is MDHEN and CDR2 is SYDVKM. V was clipped by 6 bases and J by 6 bases; unmatched bases: 7. The CDR3 spans 15 residues. CDR3 in amino acids: CASSPPGQGVNTIYF. The CDR3 DNA follows: TGTGCCAGCAGCCCCCCGGGACAGGGGGTAAACACCATATATTTT. The variable domain in full, completed from reference TRBV28 and TRBJ1-3, reads DVKVTQSSRYLVKRTGEKVFLECVQDMDHENMFWYRQDPGLGLRLIYFSYDVKMKEKGDIPEGYSVSREKKERFSLILESASTNQTSMYLCASSPPGQGVNTIYFGEGSWLTVV.

V is TRBV7-9 and J is TRBJ1-1, with D perhaps matching TRBD1 (5 bases). V lost 1 base and J 1 base, leaving 13 bases between the germline ends. Germline V gene data show CDR1 as SEHNR and CDR2 as FQNEAQ (reference sequence). The CDR3 sequence is 16 residues long. This CDR3 is CASSLGWGVPNTEAFF. The CDR3 bases are TGTGCCAGCAGCTTAGGCTGGGGGGTCCCGAACACTGAAGCTTTCTTT.

The rearrangement joins TRBV3-1 (or the pseudogene TRBV3-2) to TRBJ1-2, with D possibly being TRBD1 (6 bases). The V and J ends lost 0 bases and 4 bases respectively, with 12 bases between them. CDR1 LGHDT and CDR2 YNNKEL come from the germline V gene (reference sequence). This CDR3 spans 15 amino acids. This CDR3 reads CASSQDPGHFYGYTF. CDR3 coding DNA: TGTGCCAGCAGCCAAGATCCGGGACACTTCTATGGCTACACCTTC.

This clone occurred once. The rearrangement uses TRBV4-2 and TRBJ2-1; 13 nucleotides match TRBD2. Trimming removed 3 bases from V and 10 bases from J; junction bases left unmatched: 0. CDR1 and CDR2 (germline): LGHNA, YNFKEQ. The CDR3 runs 13 residues. The CDR3 here is CASSQTSGREQFF. In nucleotides, the CDR3 is TGTGCCAGCAGCCAGACTAGCGGGAGGGAGCAGTTCTTC.

V and J are TRBV27 and TRBJ2-1; the match to TRBD2 covers 9 bases. CDR1 and CDR2 from the germline V gene are MNHEY and SMNVEV (reference sequence). This CDR3 comprises 15 residues. Unmatched junction bases numbered 12, after V lost 5 bases and J lost 10 bases. CDR3 nucleotides: TGTGCCAGCAGTCCCGGGACTAGCCCTCGGTCGGAGCAGTTCTTC. Translated, it gives CASSPGTSPRSEQFF.

The gene calls are TRBV12-3 or TRBV12-4 and TRBJ1-2; D uncertain. This CDR3 comprises 13 residues. Trimming took 2 bases from V and 4 from J, leaving 8 bases between them. The CDR3 DNA reads as TGTGCCAGCAGTTTACAGGATGGCTATGGCTACACCTTC. Translating gives CASSLQDGYGYTF.

This rearrangement joins TRBV6-4 to TRBJ2-1, with TRBD2 identical over 11 bases. In germline, CDR1 is MRHNA, CDR2 SNTAGT. The CDR3 has 15 residues. Losses at the gene ends were 6 bases for V and 6 bases for J; bases not matched to a gene: 7. In DNA, the CDR3 is TGTGCCAGCAGCTTAGCGGGGGGGCTTCCCAATGAGCAGTTCTTC. The encoded protein is CASSLAGGLPNEQFF.

This chain joins TRBV28 and TRBJ1-5; 7 nucleotides line up with TRBD1. Trimming removed 4 bases from V and 4 bases from J; junction bases left unmatched: 10. Germline V gene sequence: CDR1 MDHEN, CDR2 SYDVKM. There are 16 residues in the CDR3. For the CDR3, the DNA is TGTGCCAGCAGTTCCCAGGCACAGGGGCGGAATCAGCCCCAGCATTTT. Its translation: CASSSQAQGRNQPQHF.

This sequence joins TRBV5-8 and TRBJ1-1, with 7 bases lining up with TRBD1. Trimming took 4 bases from V and 2 from J; bases not matched to a gene: 11. This CDR3 contains 16 residues. Germline V gene data show CDR1 as SGHTS and CDR2 as YDEGEE. The DNA of the CDR3 is TGTGCCAGCAGCGTCGGCCGGACAGGACTAAACACTGAAGCTTTCTTT. Its protein product is CASSVGRTGLNTEAFF.

The chain combines TRBV18 with TRBJ1-2, with TRBD1 as a possible D gene (5 bases). V was shortened by 2 bases and J by 4 bases, with 17 bases between the two germline ends. CDR3 length: 16 residues. Germline V gene data show CDR1 as KGHSH and CDR2 as LQKENI. The DNA of the CDR3 is TGTGCCAGCTCACCAACGGCTTGGACCGGGGGCTATGGCTACACCTTC. Protein sequence: CASSPTAWTGGYGYTF.

Worth noting for this clone: At one of its ends the junction is not consistent with the germline gene, which may arise from a read error. The chain links TRBV10-3 to TRBJ1-2; tentative D call: TRBD1 (5 bases). CDR3 length: 12 residues. The germline V gene has CDR1 ENHRY and CDR2 SYGVKD. CDR3 nucleotide sequence: TGTGCCACACGGGTGGGAGGGACCGACAGCGTCTTC. Amino acids: CATRVGGTDSVF.

The CDR3 loop is CASSPWGVDTQYF. CDR3 bases: TGTGCCAGCAGCCCTTGGGGGGTAGATACGCAGTATTTT. The rearrangement uses TRBV9 and TRBJ2-3; tentatively, D is TRBD2 (6 bases). The CDR3 length is 13 residues. CDR1 and CDR2 from the germline V gene are SGDLS and YYNGEE. The V and J ends lost 4 bases and 5 bases respectively, with 11 bases between them.

On this clone itself: This sample includes further DNA sequences coding for the same CDR3. The gene calls are TRBV5-1 and TRBJ1-1; D remains ambiguous. Germline loops: CDR1 SGHRS, CDR2 YFSETQ. The V and J ends lost 3 bases and 2 bases respectively, with 8 bases between them. The CDR3 consists of 13 residues. CDR3: CASSSQENTEAFF. The DNA of the CDR3 is TGCGCCAGCAGCTCGCAGGAAAACACTGAAGCTTTCTTT. Looking up the rest from reference TRBV5-1 and TRBJ1-1 gives the full variable domain: KAGVTQTPRYLIKTRGQQVTLSCSPISGHRSVSWYQQTPGQGLQFLFEYFSETQRNKGNFPGRFSGRQFSNSRSEMNVSTLELGDSALYLCASSSQENTEAFFGQGTRLTVV.

The V call is TRBV7-8, the J call TRBJ2-7; 12 bases fit TRBD2. Germline CDR1 is SGHVS and CDR2 is FQNEAQ. V lost 3 bases to trimming and J lost 0 bases; unmatched junction nucleotides: 3. The CDR3 is 16 residues long. CDR3 residues: CASSFSSGGVSYEQYF. The CDR3, as DNA: TGTGCCAGCAGCTTCTCTAGCGGGGGGGTCTCCTACGAGCAGTACTTC.

This chain uses TRBV11-2 with TRBJ2-7; 9 bases fit TRBD2. CDR3 length equals 17 residues. Germline trimming cut 2 bases from V and 6 bases from J; bases unmatched to any gene: 14. Germline-derived CDR1 and CDR2 are SGHAT and FQNNGV. DNA for the CDR3: TGTGCCAGCAGCTTAAGGGCGGCTAGCGGGACTTCCGCCGAGCAGTACTTC. Translated: CASSLRAASGTSAEQYF.

The chain couples TRBV4-1 to TRBJ2-7; D gene ambiguous. CDR3 size: 11 residues. Looked up from germline, CDR1 is MGHRA and CDR2 is YSYEKL. Trimming took 5 bases from V and 1 from J, leaving 3 bases between them. The CDR3 nucleotides are TGCGCCAGCAGCTCGTCCTACGAGCAGTACTTC. As protein: CASSSSYEQYF.

This chain uses TRBV11-2 with TRBJ2-5, with D perhaps TRBD2 (6 bases). V was pared by 6 bases and J by 5 bases, with 16 bases between. CDR1 and CDR2 from the germline V gene are SGHAT and FQNNGV. This CDR3 contains 14 residues. The CDR3 sequence is CASSLEAGRETQYF. The CDR3 DNA follows: TGTGCCAGCAGTCTAGAGGCGGGGCGGGAGACCCAGTACTTC.